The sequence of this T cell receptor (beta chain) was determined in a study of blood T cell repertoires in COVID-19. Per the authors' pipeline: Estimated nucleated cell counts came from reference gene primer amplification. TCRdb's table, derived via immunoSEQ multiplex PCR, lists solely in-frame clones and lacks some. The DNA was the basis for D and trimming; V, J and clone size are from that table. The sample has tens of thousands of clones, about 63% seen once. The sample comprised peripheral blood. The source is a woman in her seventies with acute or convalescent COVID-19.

As DNA, the CDR3 is TGTGCCAGCAGTTTTGTCGGGACAGGGACTAGTGAAGCTTTCTTT. It codes for CASSFVGTGTSEAFF. The V call is TRBV28, the J call TRBJ1-1, with 9 bases fitting TRBD1. The CDR3 is made up of 15 amino acids. CDR1 and CDR2 (germline): MDHEN, SYDVKM. The V and J ends lost 3 bases and 7 bases, in that order; junction bases with no gene match: 9.